This TCR beta chain was sequenced during a study of Ad26.COV2.S vaccination and SARS-CoV-2 variants. Germline CDR1 is KGHDR and CDR2 is SFDVKD. V was pared by 5 bases and J by 4 bases, with 7 bases between. This CDR3 spans 12 amino acids. The assay was immunoSEQ multiplex PCR, and TCRdb's table has in-frame clones only and misses some. This table holds hundreds of thousands of clones, about nine tenths found once. This clone was seen only once. The target antigen is unknown. Regarding the study as a whole: Reported findings describe substantial breadth in spike-specific CD8+ and CD4+ T cell responses following vaccination.

Specified treatment: some 20 received Ad26.COV2.S at low or high dose, single or two shots; roughly five received placebo; per-sample allocation not given. The samples date from day 63 after the first vaccine or placebo injection. This sequence joins TRBV24-1 and TRBJ1-2; no firm D call. The sample consisted of peripheral blood, taken in a trial of Ad26.COV2.S vaccine versus placebo. The receptor was derived from a person between 18 and 59 years old who received the Ad26.COV2.S COVID-19 vaccine or a placebo. CDR3 in DNA: TGTGCCACCAGTGGGTCAGGCTATGGCTACACCTTC. Its translation: CATSGSGYGYTF.